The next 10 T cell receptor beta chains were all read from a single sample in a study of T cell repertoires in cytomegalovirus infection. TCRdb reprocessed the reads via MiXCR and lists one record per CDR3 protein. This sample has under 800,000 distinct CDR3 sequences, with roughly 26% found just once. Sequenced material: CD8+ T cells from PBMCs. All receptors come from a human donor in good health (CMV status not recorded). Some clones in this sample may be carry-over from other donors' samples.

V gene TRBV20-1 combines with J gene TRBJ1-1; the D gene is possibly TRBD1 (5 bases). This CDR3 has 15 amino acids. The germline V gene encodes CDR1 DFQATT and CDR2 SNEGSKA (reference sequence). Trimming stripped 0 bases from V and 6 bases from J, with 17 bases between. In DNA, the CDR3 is TGCAGTGCTAGAGATCGCCAGAGGGGCTATCCTGAAGCTTTCTTT. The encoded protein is CSARDRQRGYPEAFF.

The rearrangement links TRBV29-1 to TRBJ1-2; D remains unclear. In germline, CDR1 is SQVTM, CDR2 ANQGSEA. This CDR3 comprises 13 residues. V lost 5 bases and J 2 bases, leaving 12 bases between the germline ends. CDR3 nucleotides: TGCAGCGTTACCAGCGTTACCAACTATGGCTACACCTTC. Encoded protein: CSVTSVTNYGYTF.

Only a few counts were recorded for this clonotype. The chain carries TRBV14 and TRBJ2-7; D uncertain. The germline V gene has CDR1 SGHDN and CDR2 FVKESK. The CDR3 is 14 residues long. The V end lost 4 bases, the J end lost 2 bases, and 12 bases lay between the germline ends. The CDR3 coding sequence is TGTGCCAGCAGCCCGAGGAAGGTAACCTACGAGCAGTACTTC. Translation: CASSPRKVTYEQYF.

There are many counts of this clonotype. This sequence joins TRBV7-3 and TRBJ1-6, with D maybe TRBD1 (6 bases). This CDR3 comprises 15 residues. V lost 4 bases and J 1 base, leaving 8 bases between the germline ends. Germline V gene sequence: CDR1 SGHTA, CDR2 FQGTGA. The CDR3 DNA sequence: TGTGCCAGCAGCTCCACAGGGTCCTATAATTCACCCCTCCACTTT. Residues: CASSSTGSYNSPLHF.

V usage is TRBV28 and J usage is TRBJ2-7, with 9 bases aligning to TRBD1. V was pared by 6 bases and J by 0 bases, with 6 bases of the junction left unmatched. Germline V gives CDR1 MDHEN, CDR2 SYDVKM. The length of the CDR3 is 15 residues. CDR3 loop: CASSSQGASSYEQYV. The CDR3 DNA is TGTGCCAGCAGCTCACAGGGGGCGAGCTCCTACGAGCAGTACGTC.

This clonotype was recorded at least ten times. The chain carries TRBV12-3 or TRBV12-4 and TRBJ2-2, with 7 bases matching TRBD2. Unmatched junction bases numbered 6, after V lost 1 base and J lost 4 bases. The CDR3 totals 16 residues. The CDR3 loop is CASSLGLADGTGELFF. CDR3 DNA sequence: TGTGCCAGCAGTTTAGGGCTAGCGGACGGCACCGGGGAGCTGTTTTTT.

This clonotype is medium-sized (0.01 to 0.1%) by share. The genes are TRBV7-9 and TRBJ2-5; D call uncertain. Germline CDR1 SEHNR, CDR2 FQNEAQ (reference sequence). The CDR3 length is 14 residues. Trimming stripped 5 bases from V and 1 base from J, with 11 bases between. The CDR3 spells CASSPPTRQETQYF. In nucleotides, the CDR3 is TGTGCCAGCAGCCCTCCGACACGCCAAGAGACCCAGTACTTC.

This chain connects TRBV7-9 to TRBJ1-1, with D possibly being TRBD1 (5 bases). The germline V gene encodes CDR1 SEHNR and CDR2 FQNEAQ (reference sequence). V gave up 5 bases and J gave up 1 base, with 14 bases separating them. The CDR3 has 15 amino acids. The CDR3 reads CASSPEGPKNTEAFF. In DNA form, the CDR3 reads TGTGCCAGCAGCCCAGAGGGACCCAAGAACACTGAAGCTTTCTTT.

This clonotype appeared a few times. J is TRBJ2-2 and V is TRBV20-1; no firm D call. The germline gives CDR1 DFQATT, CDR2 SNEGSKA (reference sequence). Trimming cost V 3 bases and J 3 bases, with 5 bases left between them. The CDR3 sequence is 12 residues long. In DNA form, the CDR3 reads TGCAGTGCTAGTTGGGACACCGGGGAGCTGTTTTTT. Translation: CSASWDTGELFF.

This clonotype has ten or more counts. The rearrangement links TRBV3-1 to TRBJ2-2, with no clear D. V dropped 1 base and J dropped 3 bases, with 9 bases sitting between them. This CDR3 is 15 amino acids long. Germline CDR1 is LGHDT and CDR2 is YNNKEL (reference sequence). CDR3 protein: CASSQGGYHTGELFF. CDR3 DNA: TGTGCCAGCAGCCAAGGAGGCTACCACACCGGGGAGCTGTTTTTT.